These T cell receptor beta chains were read from a single sample in a study of blood T cell repertoires in COVID-19. Generated by immunoSEQ multiplex PCR, the TCRdb table keeps only in-frame clones and is missing some. The sample has roughly 220,000 clones; roughly 89% are singletons. Sequenced sample: PBMCs or T cells enriched from blood (not recorded which). These receptors originate from a woman between 35 and 50 years old who had recovered from COVID-19. Both conserved end residues are part of each CDR3. D genes are given only for firm matches. Size is omitted from some rows. Given values are once, few, many or a class for expanded clones.

v_call	d_call	clone_size	j_call	cdr3_nt	cdr3_aa
TRBV3-1/TRBV3-2	-	-	TRBJ1-2	TGTGCCAGCAGCCAAGGTTACAGGGATGGCTACACCTTC	CASSQGYRDGYTF
TRBV7-9	TRBD1	-	TRBJ1-2	TGTGCCAGCAGCTCCGCCGGGACAGCCTATGGCTACACCTTC	CASSSAGTAYGYTF
TRBV5-1	-	-	TRBJ1-2	TGCGCCAGCAGCCCCGACCAGATAGAGGCAGGGTACACCTTC	CASSPDQIEAGYTF
TRBV6-2/TRBV6-3	TRBD2	-	TRBJ2-5	TGTGCCAGCAGCACGGGGGGGGCAGCGACTCGGACGACCCAGTACTTC	CASSTGGAATRTTQYF
TRBV6-5	TRBD1	few	TRBJ1-2	TGTGCCACCTACGGGACAGCCTCAGCTAACTATGGCTACACCTTC	CATYGTASANYGYTF
TRBV20-1	-	-	TRBJ2-4	TGCAGTGCTAGTACTTTAGTCTCTTTAGCCAAAAACATTCAGTACTTC	CSASTLVSLAKNIQYF
TRBV6-1	-	-	TRBJ2-5	TGTGCCAGCAGTAAGACAGGACAAGAGACCCAGTACTTC	CASSKTGQETQYF
TRBV27	TRBD2	-	TRBJ2-1	TGTGCCAGCAGTTTAGAGCCTAGCGGGGCCTACAATGAGCAGTTCTTC	CASSLEPSGAYNEQFF
TRBV2	-	once	TRBJ2-7	TGTGCCAGCTCCCTCAGCTACGAGCAGTACTTC	CASSLSYEQYF
TRBV4-1	-	-	TRBJ1-1	TGCGCCAGTCAACGGGGGGCTACCACTGAAGCTTTCTTT	CASQRGATTEAFF
TRBV9	TRBD2	-	TRBJ2-1	TGTGCCAGCAGCGTAGCGGGAGGTTTTTACAATGAGCAGTTCTTC	CASSVAGGFYNEQFF
TRBV24-1	-	-	TRBJ1-1	TGTGCCACCAGTGAATCGACGGGGGGGAACACTGAAGCTTTCTTT	CATSESTGGNTEAFF
TRBV6-5	-	-	TRBJ1-4	TGTGCCAGCAGGGCGGGTTCTTATGAAAAACTGTTTTTT	CASRAGSYEKLFF
TRBV20-1	TRBD2	-	TRBJ2-1	TGCAGTGCCAGTACTAGCGGACGCTACAATGAGCAGTTCTTC	CSASTSGRYNEQFF
TRBV10-3	-	-	TRBJ2-7	TGTGCCATCAGTGAGCCCCCTGAAGGGGTCGCCGAGCAGTACTTC	CAISEPPEGVAEQYF
TRBV10-2	TRBD1	-	TRBJ1-1	TGCGCCAGCAGTCGCAATACAGGGGCTGAAGCTTTCTTT	CASSRNTGAEAFF
TRBV10-3	-	-	TRBJ2-7	TGTGCCATCAGTGAGCCCCCGGGCAGGGGGGCCTACGAGCAGTACTTC	CAISEPPGRGAYEQYF
TRBV3-1/TRBV3-2	TRBD1	-	TRBJ1-2	TGTGCCAGCAGCCCCGGGACAGGGCTGGGCTACACCTTC	CASSPGTGLGYTF